Listed below are T cell receptor beta chains from one sample, sequenced in a study of T-cell reconstitution after alpha-beta-depleted transplantation in children. TCRdb reprocessed the PCR reads via MiXCR and lists one record per CDR3 protein. The data contain about 200,000 distinct CDR3 sequences, 5.5% to 7% of them singletons. This specimen was PBMCs, taken before TCRalphabeta/CD19-depleted stem cell transplant. The source of these receptors is a girl under two years old with combined immunodeficiency, due to receive a stem cell transplant. CDR3s include the opening cysteine and the closing phenylalanine or tryptophan. A D gene is named only where the DNA matches it firmly. Expanded clones get a size class; other rows say once, few or many, or leave the size out.

d_call	clone_size	v_call	j_call	cdr3_aa	cdr3_nt
TRBD1	.	TRBV19	TRBJ1-5	CASSTTGTSGNQPQHF	TGTGCCAGTAGTACGACAGGGACTTCGGGCAATCAGCCCCAGCATTTT
TRBD2	many	TRBV27	TRBJ2-7	CASSFSGGAYEQYF	TGTGCCAGCAGTTTTAGCGGGGGGGCGTACGAGCAGTACTTC
.	many	TRBV12-3/TRBV12-4	TRBJ2-1	CASSPGQYNEQFF	TGTGCCAGCAGTCCCGGACAGTACAATGAGCAGTTCTTC
.	many	TRBV6-2/TRBV6-3	TRBJ2-5	CASSYWTPRETQYF	TGTGCCAGCAGTTACTGGACCCCCCGAGAGACCCAGTACTTC
TRBD1	.	TRBV7-6	TRBJ2-3	CASSLADAGGGADTQYF	TGTGCCAGCAGCTTAGCAGACGCAGGGGGTGGCGCAGATACGCAGTATTTT
TRBD1	many	TRBV29-1	TRBJ1-1	CSVQSGTGVAEAFF	TGCAGCGTCCAGAGTGGGACAGGGGTCGCTGAAGCTTTCTTT
.	many	TRBV6-5	TRBJ2-1	CASSYSRGTSLNEQFF	TGTGCCAGCAGTTACTCGAGGGGAACTAGCCTCAATGAGCAGTTCTTC
.	many	TRBV24-1	TRBJ2-3	CATSDFPRGVDTQYF	TGTGCCACCAGTGATTTTCCCAGGGGGGTGGATACGCAGTATTTT
.	many	TRBV20-1	TRBJ1-1	CSARGGVREFTEAFF	TGCAGTGCTAGAGGTGGGGTAAGGGAGTTCACTGAAGCTTTCTTT
.	many	TRBV6-5	TRBJ2-3	CASSYLNTQYF	TGTGCCAGCAGTTATCTGAATACGCAGTATTTT
.	many	TRBV20-1	TRBJ1-2	CSATTGQLYGYTF	TGCAGTGCGACAACTGGACAGCTCTATGGCTACACCTTC
.	many	TRBV14	TRBJ2-3	CASSQDWDHATDTQYF	TGTGCCAGCAGCCAAGATTGGGACCACGCCACAGATACGCAGTATTTT
TRBD1	many	TRBV10-3	TRBJ2-3	CAISYGQASTDTQYF	TGTGCCATCAGCTATGGACAGGCTAGCACAGATACGCAGTATTTT
TRBD1	many	TRBV12-3/TRBV12-4	TRBJ1-2	CASSFPDRGLYGYTF	TGTGCCAGCAGTTTCCCGGACAGGGGGCTCTATGGCTACACCTTC
TRBD2	few	TRBV20-1	TRBJ2-1	CSARELAGGNNEQFF	TGCAGTGCTAGGGAACTAGCGGGGGGGAACAATGAGCAGTTCTTC
TRBD1	many	TRBV20-1	TRBJ2-2	CSAGPGQGVVGELFF	TGCAGTGCTGGACCGGGACAGGGTGTAGTCGGGGAGCTGTTTTTT